The 28 T cell receptor beta chains reported below all come from one sample, sequenced in a study of T-cell reconstitution after alpha-beta-depleted transplantation in children. The authors prepared the TCRbeta library with unique molecular identifiers. TCRdb reprocessed the PCR reads with MiXCR, giving one entry per CDR3 protein. Among around 700,000 distinct CDR3 sequences listed, around 13% were seen once. This material consisted of PBMCs, taken before TCRalphabeta/CD19-depleted stem cell transplant. The receptor set was obtained from a girl aged 2 to 10 with congenital amegakaryocytic thrombocytopenia, due to receive a stem cell transplant.

The V gene is TRBV27, the J gene TRBJ2-1; 11 bases agree with TRBD2. Germline V lookup: CDR1 MNHEY, CDR2 SMNVEV (reference sequence). Trimming took 8 bases from V and 4 from J; bases not matched to a gene: 16. There are 18 residues in the CDR3. CDR3 amino acids: CASGSLASGRSGYNEQFF. The CDR3 nucleotides are TGTGCCAGCGGCTCGTTGGCTAGCGGGAGGTCGGGGTACAATGAGCAGTTCTTC.

This clonotype showed up just a few times. The rearrangement uses TRBV7-6 and TRBJ2-3, with D maybe TRBD2 (6 bases). Looked up from germline, CDR1 is SGHVS and CDR2 is FNYEAQ. Trimming pared 0 bases from V and 5 bases from J, leaving 12 bases between. The CDR3 spans 15 residues. CDR3 coding DNA: TGTGCCAGCAGCTTAGCCGGGAGAAGAGAAGATACGCAGTATTTT. It codes for CASSLAGRREDTQYF.

Concerning this clonotype itself: A read error may explain this, as a much larger clone is one base away. The rearrangement uses TRBV28 and TRBJ1-5, with 7 bases that match TRBD1. V shed 6 bases and J 2 bases; nucleotides not matched to a gene: 4. CDR3 length: 14 amino acids. Looked up from germline, CDR1 is MDHEN and CDR2 is SYDVKM. The CDR3 bases are TGTGCCAGCAGGCTGGGACAGCGCAATCAGCCCCAGCATTTT. Residues: CASRLGQRNQPQHF.

Here the CDR3 reads CASRVRWGEETQYF. The CDR3 DNA reads as TGTGCCAGCAGGGTCAGGTGGGGGGAAGAGACCCAGTACTTC. The V and J genes are TRBV27 and TRBJ2-5; D might be TRBD2 (6 bases). The CDR3 is 14 residues long. CDR1 is MNHEY, CDR2 SMNVEV, per germline (reference sequence). The V end was cut by 6 bases, the J end by 3 bases, with 14 bases between.

This clonotype has ten or more counts. V and J are TRBV29-1 and TRBJ2-3; TRBD1 matches 8 bases. J was trimmed by 6 bases and V by 7 bases; bases with no gene match: 12. The CDR3 runs 14 residues. CDR1 SQVTM and CDR2 ANQGSEA come from the germline V gene. The CDR3 spells CSAEDRAPVDTQYF. CDR3 sequence (DNA): TGCAGCGCCGAGGACAGGGCCCCGGTTGATACGCAGTATTTT.

In this sample, this clonotype turned up once. This sequence joins TRBV11-1 and TRBJ2-3, with D tentatively TRBD1 (5 bases). Germline V gives CDR1 SGHAT, CDR2 FQDESV (reference sequence). This CDR3 has 19 residues. V lost 6 bases to trimming and J lost 2 bases, with 27 bases between them. CDR3 DNA: TGTGCCAGCAGTCACACTGAACGAGGCAGGGATAGGCACACAGATACGCAGTATTTT. Protein: CASSHTERGRDRHTDTQYF.

Only a few counts were recorded for this clonotype. The CDR3 DNA sequence: TGTGCCAGCATCGGGGACAGCGAAGCTTTCTTT. Its translation is CASIGDSEAFF. This chain uses TRBV3-1 with TRBJ1-1; 7 nucleotides agree with TRBD1. The CDR3 consists of 11 residues. V shed 7 bases, J shed 8 bases, and the junction held 4 bases outside the gene matches. Germline CDR1 is LGHDT and CDR2 is YNNKEL (reference sequence). The whole variable domain, filled in from reference TRBV3-1 and TRBJ1-1, reads DTAVSQTPKYLVTQMGNDKSIKCEQNLGHDTMYWYKQDSKKFLKIMFSYNNKELIINETVPNRFSPKSPDKAHLNLHINSLELGDSAVYFCASIGDSEAFFGQGTRLTVV.

This clonotype was found many times. V usage is TRBV25-1 and J usage is TRBJ1-2; TRBD1 matches at 7 bases. Trimming took 7 bases from V and 4 from J; bases not matched to a gene: 15. The CDR3 is made up of 16 amino acids. Per the germline V gene, CDR1 is MGHDK and CDR2 is SYGVNS. The CDR3 sequence: CASTGTEGPNRYGYTF. The CDR3 DNA sequence: TGTGCCAGCACCGGGACAGAGGGGCCAAACCGCTATGGCTACACCTTC.

This clonotype was counted ten times or more. The rearrangement links TRBV20-1 to TRBJ2-1; D not resolved. Per the germline V gene, CDR1 is DFQATT and CDR2 is SNEGSKA (reference sequence). With 4 bases removed from V and 7 bases from J, the gap between germline ends came to 5 bases. This CDR3 has 10 residues. The CDR3 DNA reads as TGCAGTGCTATAAGGAATGAGCAGTTCTTC. Protein: CSAIRNEQFF.

This clonotype has ten or more counts. The chain uses TRBV5-1 and TRBJ2-7, with a tentative D call TRBD2 (6 bases). The V end lost 1 base, the J end lost 3 bases, and 8 bases lay between the germline ends. This CDR3 is 13 amino acids long. The germline V gene has CDR1 SGHRS and CDR2 YFSETQ. This chain's CDR3 is CASSLLADYEQYF. CDR3 bases: TGCGCCAGCAGCTTGTTAGCGGACTACGAGCAGTACTTC.

This clonotype was seen ten or more times. The rearrangement joins TRBV5-1 to TRBJ2-5, with TRBD1 matching 7 bases. Per the germline V gene, CDR1 is SGHRS and CDR2 is YFSETQ. The CDR3 consists of 16 residues. Trimming cost V 0 bases and J 0 bases; bases outside gene matches: 5. CDR3 loop: CASSLGQGVNQETQYF. The CDR3 DNA reads as TGCGCCAGCAGCTTGGGTCAGGGGGTAAACCAAGAGACCCAGTACTTC.

In the case of this clonotype: A read error may explain this, as a much larger clone is one base away. The CDR3 here is CSSRVRNQETQYF. The CDR3 DNA reads TGTTCCAGCAGAGTGCGAAACCAAGAGACCCAGTACTTC. The chain employs TRBV7-9 and TRBJ2-5; D is unresolved. The CDR3 sequence is 13 residues long. Looked up from germline, CDR1 is SEHNR and CDR2 is FQNEAQ (reference sequence).

The J gene is TRBJ1-5, the V gene TRBV30; tentatively, D is TRBD1 (5 bases). The CDR3 extends over 15 amino acids. V lost 1 base and J 2 bases, leaving 12 bases between the germline ends. CDR1 is GTSNPN, CDR2 SVGIG, per germline (reference sequence). This CDR3 reads CAWSGPGLGNQPQHF. DNA for the CDR3: TGTGCCTGGAGTGGGCCAGGGTTGGGCAATCAGCCCCAGCATTTT.

This clonotype was seen ten or more times. J is TRBJ1-1 and V is TRBV5-1, with a weak D call TRBD1 (5 bases). Trimming stripped 0 bases from V and 6 bases from J, with 18 bases between. The CDR3 is 16 amino acids. Germline V gene lookup returns CDR1 SGHRS and CDR2 YFSETQ. Here the CDR3 DNA reads TGCGCCAGCAGCTTGGAAGGGACCTTCAAAGGGGCTGAAGCTTTCTTT. It encodes CASSLEGTFKGAEAFF.

This clonotype appeared a few times. V gene TRBV7-3 combines with J gene TRBJ2-3, with 9 bases fitting TRBD2. The CDR3 spans 15 residues. The germline V gene encodes CDR1 SGHTA and CDR2 FQGTGA. V was pared by 5 bases and J by 2 bases, with 5 bases of the junction left unmatched. CDR3 residues: CASSPRLAATDTQYF. The CDR3 bases are TGTGCCAGCAGCCCCAGACTAGCGGCCACAGATACGCAGTATTTT.

This clonotype was recorded many times. This rearrangement joins TRBV5-5 to TRBJ2-3, with D uncertain. V was pared by 4 bases and J by 8 bases, with 17 bases between. The CDR3 is made up of 14 amino acids. Germline CDR1 is SGHKS and CDR2 is YYEKEE (reference sequence). CDR3 protein: CASSAASGEGTQYF. The CDR3 DNA is TGTGCCAGCAGCGCGGCGTCAGGCGAAGGTACGCAGTATTTT.

The chain uses TRBV4-1 and TRBJ1-1, with D possibly matching TRBD1 (5 bases). The germline V gene has CDR1 MGHRA and CDR2 YSYEKL. This CDR3 has 15 amino acids. V gave up 4 bases and J gave up 5 bases, with 17 bases separating them. CDR3 amino acids: CASSLLRGQFTEAFF. CDR3 sequence (DNA): TGCGCCAGCAGCCTGCTGAGGGGCCAGTTTACTGAAGCTTTCTTT.

This rearrangement joins TRBV5-1 to TRBJ2-7; 10 bases are shared with TRBD2. This CDR3 spans 15 amino acids. Losses at the gene ends were 1 base for V and 2 bases for J; bases not matched to a gene: 3. CDR1 and CDR2 (germline): SGHRS, YFSETQ. Here the CDR3 DNA reads TGCGCCAGCAGCTTGACTAGCGGGGAAACCTACGAGCAGTACTTC. Translated, it gives CASSLTSGETYEQYF.

In this sample, this clonotype turned up a few times. The CDR3 nucleotides are TGCGCCAGCAGCTTGCCGGAGGGGTGGAATGAGCAGTTCTTC. Translating it yields CASSLPEGWNEQFF. The chain links TRBV5-1 to TRBJ2-1; tentative D call: TRBD2 (6 bases). The germline V gene has CDR1 SGHRS and CDR2 YFSETQ. The V end was cut by 1 base, the J end by 7 bases, with 12 bases between. The CDR3 is 14 amino acids.

This clonotype was counted ten times or more. The rearrangement links TRBV5-1 to TRBJ1-1; the D gene is possibly TRBD1 (6 bases). Per germline, CDR1 SGHRS and CDR2 YFSETQ. CDR3 length: 15 residues. Trimming removed 4 bases from V and 6 bases from J, with 19 bases in between. The CDR3: CASSSGGPLGAEAFF. CDR3 sequence (DNA): TGCGCCAGCAGCAGCGGGGGGCCGTTGGGCGCTGAAGCTTTCTTT. Full variable domain (rest looked up from reference TRBV5-1 and TRBJ1-1): KAGVTQTPRYLIKTRGQQVTLSCSPISGHRSVSWYQQTPGQGLQFLFEYFSETQRNKGNFPGRFSGRQFSNSRSEMNVSTLELGDSALYLCASSSGGPLGAEAFFGQGTRLTVV.

This clonotype was detected ten times or more. The V and J genes are TRBV20-1 and TRBJ1-2; D unresolved. Trimming took 0 bases from V and 4 from J, leaving 12 bases between them. This CDR3 has 14 amino acids. Germline V gene lookup returns CDR1 DFQATT and CDR2 SNEGSKA (reference sequence). CDR3 sequence reads: CSARDSGLGYGYTF. The CDR3 region has the DNA TGCAGTGCTAGAGATTCGGGGTTAGGCTATGGCTACACCTTC.

The sample holds many counts of this clonotype. The CDR3 sequence: CASSSTREAEAFF. In nucleotides, the CDR3 is TGTGCCAGCAGCTCTACGAGAGAGGCTGAAGCTTTCTTT. The V gene is TRBV3-1, the J gene TRBJ1-1; the D is unclear. The germline CDR1 and CDR2 sequences are LGHDT and YNNKEL (reference sequence). Trimming took 5 bases from V and 6 from J, leaving 13 bases between them. This CDR3 region has 13 residues. Filled out from reference TRBV3-1 and TRBJ1-1, the complete variable domain reads DTAVSQTPKYLVTQMGNDKSIKCEQNLGHDTMYWYKQDSKKFLKIMFSYNNKELIINETVPNRFSPKSPDKAHLNLHINSLELGDSAVYFCASSSTREAEAFFGQGTRLTVV.

The chain couples TRBV20-1 to TRBJ2-1; D ambiguous. There are 11 residues in the CDR3. V was pared by 5 bases and J by 7 bases, with 9 bases between. Looked up from germline, CDR1 is DFQATT and CDR2 is SNEGSKA (reference sequence). The CDR3 loop reads CSALALNEQFF. CDR3 nucleotides: TGCAGTGCTTTGGCCCTTAATGAGCAGTTCTTC.

This clonotype was observed at least ten times. The chain has TRBV15 and TRBJ1-5; no reliable D call. There are 14 residues in the CDR3. Trimming removed 2 bases at V and 2 bases at J, with 7 bases between. CDR1 and CDR2 from the germline V gene are LNHNV and YYDKDF (reference sequence). This CDR3 reads CATSRTTGNQPQHF. The CDR3 coding sequence is TGTGCCACCAGCAGAACCACAGGCAATCAGCCCCAGCATTTT.

The chain carries TRBV30 and TRBJ1-2; 7 bases map to TRBD1. CDR3 length: 14 amino acids. V was clipped by 3 bases and J by 7 bases; unmatched bases: 11. Germline values: CDR1 GTSNPN, CDR2 SVGIG (reference sequence). The CDR3 DNA follows: TGTGCCTGGAGCCTAGTTCGAGGGGGCGGTGGCTACACCTTC. Encoded protein: CAWSLVRGGGGYTF.

Concerning this clonotype itself: Being one base from a much bigger clone, this may be a read error. This chain links TRBV28 with TRBJ1-5; possibly TRBD1 for D (6 bases). This CDR3 spans 15 amino acids. The V gene's germline CDR1 is MDHEN and CDR2 SYDVKM. CDR3 loop: CASSLIQGLNQPQNF. The CDR3 region has the DNA TGTGCCAGCAGTTTGATACAGGGCCTCAATCAGCCCCAGAATTTT.

The chain couples TRBV21-1 to TRBJ2-7; the DNA was not used to check the table's D call, TRBD1. TRBV21-1 constitutes a pseudogene. This CDR3 has 14 residues. CDR3 nucleotide sequence: TGTGCCAGCAGCAGGGGCCAGCTTTTCTACGAGCAGTACTTC. It yields the protein CASSRGQLFYEQYF.

At least ten counts were recorded for this clonotype. The chain couples TRBV20-1 to TRBJ2-7; 8 bases map to TRBD1. The CDR3 spans 14 residues. V gave up 0 bases and J gave up 4 bases; unmatched junction bases: 5. The germline V gene encodes CDR1 DFQATT and CDR2 SNEGSKA (reference sequence). This chain's CDR3 is CSAREGTGPYEQYF. The CDR3 DNA is TGCAGTGCTAGAGAGGGGACAGGACCATACGAGCAGTACTTC.